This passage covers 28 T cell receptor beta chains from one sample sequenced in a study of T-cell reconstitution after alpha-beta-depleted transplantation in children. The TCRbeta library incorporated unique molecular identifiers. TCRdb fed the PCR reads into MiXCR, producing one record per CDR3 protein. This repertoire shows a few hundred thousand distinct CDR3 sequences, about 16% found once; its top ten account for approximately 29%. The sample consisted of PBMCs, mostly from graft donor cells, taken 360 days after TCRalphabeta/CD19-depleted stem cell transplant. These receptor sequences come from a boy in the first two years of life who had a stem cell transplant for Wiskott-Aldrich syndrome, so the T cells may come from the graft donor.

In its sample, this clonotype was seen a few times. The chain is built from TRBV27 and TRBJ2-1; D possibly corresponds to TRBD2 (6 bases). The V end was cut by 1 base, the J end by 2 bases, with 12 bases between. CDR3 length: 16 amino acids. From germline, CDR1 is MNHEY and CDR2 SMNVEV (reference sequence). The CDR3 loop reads CASSLWGGVAYNEQFF. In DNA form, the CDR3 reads TGTGCCAGCAGTTTATGGGGCGGGGTGGCCTACAATGAGCAGTTCTTC.

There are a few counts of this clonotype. The CDR3 region has the DNA TGTGCCAGCAGAACTAGCGGGAGGGCCTACAATGAGCAGTTCTTC. This gives the protein CASRTSGRAYNEQFF. The rearrangement links TRBV12-3 or TRBV12-4 to TRBJ2-1; 13 nucleotides align to TRBD2. Trimming took 6 bases from V and 2 from J; bases not matched to a gene: 1. The length of the CDR3 is 15 residues.

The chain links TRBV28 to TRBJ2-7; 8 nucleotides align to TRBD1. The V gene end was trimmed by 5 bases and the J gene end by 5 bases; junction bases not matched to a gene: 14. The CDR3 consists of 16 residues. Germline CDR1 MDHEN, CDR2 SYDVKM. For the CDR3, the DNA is TGTGCCAGCAGTCTGGTAGGTGACAGGGGTGCCCACGAGCAGTACTTC. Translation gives CASSLVGDRGAHEQYF.

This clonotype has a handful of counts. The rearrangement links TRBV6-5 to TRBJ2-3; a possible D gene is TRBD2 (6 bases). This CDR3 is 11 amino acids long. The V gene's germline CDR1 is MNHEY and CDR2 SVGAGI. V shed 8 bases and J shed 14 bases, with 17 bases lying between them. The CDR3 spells CASRGGTGMYF. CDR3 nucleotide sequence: TGTGCCAGCCGGGGCGGGACCGGGATGTATTTT.

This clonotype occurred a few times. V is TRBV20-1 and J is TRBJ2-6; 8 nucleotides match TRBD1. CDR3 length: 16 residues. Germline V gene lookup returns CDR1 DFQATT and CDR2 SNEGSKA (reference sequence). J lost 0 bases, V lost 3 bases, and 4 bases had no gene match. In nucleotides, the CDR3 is TGCAGTGCTAGGAGACAGGGGACCTCTGGGGCCAACGTCCTGACTTTC. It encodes CSARRQGTSGANVLTF.

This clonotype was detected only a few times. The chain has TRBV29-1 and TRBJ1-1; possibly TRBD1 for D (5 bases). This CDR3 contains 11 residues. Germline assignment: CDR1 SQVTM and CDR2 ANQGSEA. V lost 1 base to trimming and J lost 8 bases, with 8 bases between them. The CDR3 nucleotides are TGCAGCGTTGAAGGTTACAGGGAAGCTTTCTTT. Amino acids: CSVEGYREAFF.

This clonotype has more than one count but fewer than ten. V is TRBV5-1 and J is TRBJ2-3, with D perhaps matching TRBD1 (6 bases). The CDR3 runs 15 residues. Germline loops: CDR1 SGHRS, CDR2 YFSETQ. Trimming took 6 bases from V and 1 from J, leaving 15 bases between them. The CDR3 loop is CASKSRTVGTDTQYF. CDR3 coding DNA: TGCGCCAGCAAGAGCCGGACAGTTGGCACAGATACGCAGTATTTT.

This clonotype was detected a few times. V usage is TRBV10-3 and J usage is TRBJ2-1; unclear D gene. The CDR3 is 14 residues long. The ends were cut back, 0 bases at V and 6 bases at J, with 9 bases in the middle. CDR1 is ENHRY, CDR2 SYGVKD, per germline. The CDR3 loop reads CAISESRPPNEQFF. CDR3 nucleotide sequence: TGTGCCATCAGTGAGTCGCGCCCTCCCAATGAGCAGTTCTTC.

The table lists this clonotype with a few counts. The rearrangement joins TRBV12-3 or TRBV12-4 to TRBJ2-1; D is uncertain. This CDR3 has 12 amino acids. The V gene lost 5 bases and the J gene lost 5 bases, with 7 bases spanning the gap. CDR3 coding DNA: TGTGCCAGCAGTCCCCTTAACAATGAGCAGTTCTTC. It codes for CASSPLNNEQFF.

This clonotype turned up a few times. CDR3: CASSQEWGLAYGYTF. CDR3 DNA sequence: TGCGCCAGCAGCCAAGAGTGGGGGCTAGCCTATGGCTACACCTTC. The chain combines TRBV4-3 with TRBJ1-2; tentative D call: TRBD1 (6 bases). Trimming cost V 0 bases and J 4 bases, with 12 bases left between them. Germline CDR1 and CDR2: LGHNA and YSLEER. The CDR3 is made up of 15 amino acids.

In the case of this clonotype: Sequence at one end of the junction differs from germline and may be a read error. CDR3 loop: CASSLEGLGEKPFF. For the CDR3, the DNA is TGCGCCAGCAGCTTGGAGGGATTGGGAGAAAAACCGTTTTTT. This chain joins TRBV5-1 and TRBJ1-4; no firm D call. This CDR3 has 14 residues. From germline, CDR1 is SGHRS and CDR2 YFSETQ.

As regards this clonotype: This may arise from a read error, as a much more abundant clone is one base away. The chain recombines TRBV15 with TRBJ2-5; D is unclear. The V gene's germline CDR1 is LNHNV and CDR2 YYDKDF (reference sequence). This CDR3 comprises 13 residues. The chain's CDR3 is CPTSRARRETQYF. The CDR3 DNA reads TGTCCCACCAGCAGAGCTAGGAGAGAGACCCAGTACTTC.

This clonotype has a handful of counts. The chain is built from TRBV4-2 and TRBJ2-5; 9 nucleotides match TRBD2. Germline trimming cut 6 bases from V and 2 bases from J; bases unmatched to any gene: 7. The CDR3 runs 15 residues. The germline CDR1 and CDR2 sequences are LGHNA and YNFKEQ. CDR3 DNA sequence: TGTGCCAGCAGTGAACTAGCGGGCGGTCAAGAGACCCAGTACTTC. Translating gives CASSELAGGQETQYF.

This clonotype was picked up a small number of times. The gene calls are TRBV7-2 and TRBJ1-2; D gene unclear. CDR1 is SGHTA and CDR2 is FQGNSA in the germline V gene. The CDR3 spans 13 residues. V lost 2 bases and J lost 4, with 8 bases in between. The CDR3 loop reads CASSLTGSYGYTF. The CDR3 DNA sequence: TGTGCCAGCAGCTTAACCGGGAGCTATGGCTACACCTTC.

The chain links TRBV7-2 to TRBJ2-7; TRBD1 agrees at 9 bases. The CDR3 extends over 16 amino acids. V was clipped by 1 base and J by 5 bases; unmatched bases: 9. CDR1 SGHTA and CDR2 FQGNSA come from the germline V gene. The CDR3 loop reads CASSLGPGQGRDEQYF. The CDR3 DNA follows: TGTGCCAGCAGCTTAGGCCCGGGACAGGGTCGCGACGAGCAGTACTTC.

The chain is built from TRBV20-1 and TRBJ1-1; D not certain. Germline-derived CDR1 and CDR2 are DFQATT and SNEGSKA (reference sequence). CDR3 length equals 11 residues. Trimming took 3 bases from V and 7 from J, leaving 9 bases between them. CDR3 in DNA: TGCAGTGCTAGGAGTGTGGGTGAAGCTTTCTTT. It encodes CSARSVGEAFF.

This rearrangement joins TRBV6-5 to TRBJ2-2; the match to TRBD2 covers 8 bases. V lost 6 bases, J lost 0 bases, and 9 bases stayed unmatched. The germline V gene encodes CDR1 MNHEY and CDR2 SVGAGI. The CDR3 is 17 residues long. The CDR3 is CASRLPGGPSNTGELFF. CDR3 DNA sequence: TGTGCCAGCAGATTACCGGGGGGGCCTTCGAACACCGGGGAGCTGTTTTTT.

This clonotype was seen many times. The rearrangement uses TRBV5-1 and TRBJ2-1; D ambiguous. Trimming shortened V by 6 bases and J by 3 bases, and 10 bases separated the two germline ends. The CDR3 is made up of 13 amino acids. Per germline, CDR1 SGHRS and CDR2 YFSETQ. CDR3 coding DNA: TGCGCCAGCAATGCAGGTGGCTACAATGAGCAGTTCTTC. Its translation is CASNAGGYNEQFF.

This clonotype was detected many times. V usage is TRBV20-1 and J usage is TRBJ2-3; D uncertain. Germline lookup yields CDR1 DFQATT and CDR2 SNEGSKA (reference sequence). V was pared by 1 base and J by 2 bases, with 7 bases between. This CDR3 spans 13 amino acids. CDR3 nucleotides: TGCAGTGCTAGAGGGGGATTCACAGATACGCAGTATTTT. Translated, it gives CSARGGFTDTQYF.

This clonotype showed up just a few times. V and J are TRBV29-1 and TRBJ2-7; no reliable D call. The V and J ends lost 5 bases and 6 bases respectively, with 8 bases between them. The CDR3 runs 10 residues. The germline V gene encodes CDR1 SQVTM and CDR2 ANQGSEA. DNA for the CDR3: TGCAGCGTTATGAGTGGCGAGCAGTACTTC. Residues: CSVMSGEQYF.

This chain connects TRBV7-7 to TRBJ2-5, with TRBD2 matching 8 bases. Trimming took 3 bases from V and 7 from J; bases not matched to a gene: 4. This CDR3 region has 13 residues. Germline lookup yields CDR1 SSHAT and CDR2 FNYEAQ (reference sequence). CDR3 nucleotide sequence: TGTGCCAGCAGCTTGGGACTAGACGGGACCCAGTACTTC. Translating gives CASSLGLDGTQYF.

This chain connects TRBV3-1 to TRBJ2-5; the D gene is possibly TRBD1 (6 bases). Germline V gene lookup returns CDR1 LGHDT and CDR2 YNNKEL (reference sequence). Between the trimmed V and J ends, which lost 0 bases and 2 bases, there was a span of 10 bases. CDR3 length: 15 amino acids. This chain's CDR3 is CASSQDLDRQETQYF. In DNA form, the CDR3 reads TGTGCCAGCAGCCAAGATCTCGACAGGCAAGAGACCCAGTACTTC.

CDR3 coding DNA: TGTGCCAGCAGCTACTACCCCCGAGATACGCAGTATTTT. Translating gives CASSYYPRDTQYF. This chain uses TRBV7-9 with TRBJ2-3, with unresolved D. V gave up 4 bases and J gave up 5 bases, with 10 bases separating them. The CDR3 extends over 13 amino acids. Looked up from germline, CDR1 is SEHNR and CDR2 is FQNEAQ (reference sequence).

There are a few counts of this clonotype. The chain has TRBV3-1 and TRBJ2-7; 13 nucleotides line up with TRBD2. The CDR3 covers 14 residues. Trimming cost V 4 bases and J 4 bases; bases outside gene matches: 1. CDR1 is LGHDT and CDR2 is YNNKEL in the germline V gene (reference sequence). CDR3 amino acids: CASSPTSGRYEQYF. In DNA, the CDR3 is TGTGCCAGCAGCCCGACTAGCGGGAGGTACGAGCAGTACTTC.

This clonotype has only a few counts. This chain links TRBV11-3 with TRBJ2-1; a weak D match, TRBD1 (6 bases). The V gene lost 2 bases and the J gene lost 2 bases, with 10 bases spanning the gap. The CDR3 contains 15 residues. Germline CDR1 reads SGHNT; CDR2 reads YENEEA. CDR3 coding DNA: TGTGCCAGCAGCTTAAACAGGGACCCCTACAATGAGCAGTTCTTC. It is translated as CASSLNRDPYNEQFF.

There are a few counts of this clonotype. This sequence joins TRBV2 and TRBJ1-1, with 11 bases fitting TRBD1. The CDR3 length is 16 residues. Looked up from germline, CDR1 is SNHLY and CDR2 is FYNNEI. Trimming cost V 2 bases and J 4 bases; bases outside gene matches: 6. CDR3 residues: CASSETRTGGPTEAFF. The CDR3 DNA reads TGTGCCAGCAGTGAAACTCGGACAGGGGGCCCCACTGAAGCTTTCTTT.

The CDR3 loop reads CASSLGDAKNIQYF. DNA for the CDR3: TGTGCCAGCAGTTTAGGGGATGCCAAAAACATTCAGTACTTC. The chain employs TRBV12-3 or TRBV12-4 and TRBJ2-4; D is unclear. Trimming took 1 base from V and 1 from J, leaving 5 bases between them. CDR3 size: 14 residues.

The CDR3 coding sequence is TGTGCCAGCAGAGACCAGGGCTCTGGGGCCAACGTCCTGACTTTC. It is translated as CASRDQGSGANVLTF. The V call is TRBV6-1, the J call TRBJ2-6, with a tentative D call TRBD1 (5 bases). The V end lost 6 bases, the J end lost 0 bases, and 9 bases lay between the germline ends. Germline-derived CDR1 and CDR2 are MNHNS and SASEGT. This CDR3 has 15 residues.